Each of the 13 T cell receptor beta chains below was sequenced from the same sample in a study of blood T cell repertoires in COVID-19. Here immunoSEQ multiplex PCR was the method, and the copy in TCRdb shows in-frame clones only, minus some. This sample has 130,000 or so clones, with about 86% found just once. The source material was PBMCs or T cells enriched from blood (not recorded which). The receptors here all came from a man in his forties with acute COVID-19.

This chain joins TRBV28 and TRBJ1-5; 9 nucleotides agree with TRBD1. The J segment lost 0 bases and the V segment lost 3 bases, leaving 3 bases of the junction unmatched. The CDR3 is made up of 16 amino acids. CDR1 and CDR2 (germline): MDHEN, SYDVKM. The CDR3 reads CASSFLQGASNQPQHF. The CDR3 nucleotides read TGTGCCAGCAGTTTTTTACAGGGGGCTAGCAATCAGCCCCAGCATTTT.

The rearrangement links TRBV18 to TRBJ2-7, with 9 bases that match TRBD1. CDR1 is KGHSH and CDR2 is LQKENI in the germline V gene. This CDR3 region has 14 residues. The ends lost 1 base at V and 9 bases at J; junction bases unmatched: 7. Here the CDR3 reads CASSPQGTGMTQYF. In DNA, the CDR3 is TGTGCCAGCTCACCACAAGGGACAGGGATGACGCAGTACTTC.

This chain connects TRBV6-5 to TRBJ2-1; 11 bases map to TRBD2. Germline CDR1 reads MNHEY; CDR2 reads SVGAGI. The CDR3 sequence is 15 residues long. The V segment lost 6 bases and the J segment 8 bases; nucleotides outside the gene matches: 9. In DNA, the CDR3 is TGTGCCAGCAGGCTACCGGGACTAGCGGTCTATGAGCAGTTCTTC. Its translation is CASRLPGLAVYEQFF.

This clone was recorded a few times. V and J are TRBV28 and TRBJ1-1; 10 positions agree with TRBD1. This CDR3 spans 16 amino acids. V shed 3 bases, J shed 4 bases, and the junction held 8 bases outside the gene matches. Germline V gene data show CDR1 as MDHEN and CDR2 as SYDVKM. CDR3 nucleotide sequence: TGTGCCAGCAGTTTCGCGGGACAGGGGACGGGCACTGAAGCTTTCTTT. Translation: CASSFAGQGTGTEAFF.

This rearrangement joins TRBV18 to TRBJ1-4; perhaps TRBD1 as D (6 bases). V gave up 3 bases and J gave up 5 bases, with 13 bases separating them. The CDR3 runs 15 residues. Germline V CDR1 and CDR2: KGHSH, LQKENI. CDR3 nucleotides: TGTGCCAGCTCACCTAGACGGGACACCAATGAAAAACTGTTTTTT. Its translation: CASSPRRDTNEKLFF.

This clone was recorded a few times. The J gene is TRBJ2-1, the V gene TRBV27, with D possibly matching TRBD2 (6 bases). The germline gives CDR1 MNHEY, CDR2 SMNVEV (reference sequence). With 6 bases removed from V and 10 bases from J, the gap between germline ends came to 13 bases. The CDR3 length is 12 residues. CDR3 DNA: TGTGCCAGCAGGTACCGGGACTCCGAGCAGTTCTTC. Amino acid sequence: CASRYRDSEQFF.

The chain recombines TRBV19 with TRBJ1-1, with 7 nucleotides matching TRBD1. The J segment lost 2 bases and the V segment lost 9 bases, leaving 9 bases of the junction unmatched. The CDR3 contains 14 residues. Germline loops: CDR1 LNHDA, CDR2 SQIVND (reference sequence). The CDR3 DNA follows: TGTGCCAGCCGGGGGCAGGGGGATAACACTGAAGCTTTCTTT. It specifies CASRGQGDNTEAFF.

The rearrangement links TRBV2 to TRBJ1-1, with 7 bases matching TRBD1. The germline gives CDR1 SNHLY, CDR2 FYNNEI. Unmatched junction bases numbered 12, after V lost 10 bases and J lost 10 bases. The CDR3 length is 12 residues. In nucleotides, the CDR3 is TGTGCCACTTCGCCAGGGGGAATTTTAGCTTTCTTT. Translating it yields CATSPGGILAFF.

This clone was observed once. The rearrangement links TRBV18 to TRBJ1-2, with a weak D call TRBD1 (6 bases). In germline, CDR1 is KGHSH, CDR2 LQKENI. The CDR3 is 15 residues long. V lost 1 base and J lost 6, with 15 bases in between. CDR3 sequence (DNA): TGTGCCAGCTCACCACGGGAAAGGGGGAATGATGGCTACACCTTC. It codes for CASSPRERGNDGYTF.

CDR3 DNA sequence: TGTGCCAGCAGCTTGGAGGGACTAGGATTCCCCGAGCAGTACTTC. Its translation is CASSLEGLGFPEQYF. V gene TRBV5-4 combines with J gene TRBJ2-7, with TRBD2 matching 8 bases. Germline lookup yields CDR1 SGHNT and CDR2 YYREEE (reference sequence). V was clipped by 0 bases and J by 6 bases; unmatched bases: 8. CDR3 length: 15 amino acids.

The V and J genes are TRBV5-6 and TRBJ1-6; perhaps TRBD1 as D (5 bases). Trimming took off 4 bases at V and 10 bases at J, with 18 bases between the two ends. Germline CDR1 SGHDT, CDR2 YYEEEE. CDR3 length equals 15 residues. The CDR3 loop is CASSPGGVLGSPLHF. Here the CDR3 DNA reads TGTGCCAGCAGCCCTGGGGGGGTCTTAGGGTCACCCCTCCACTTT.

V gene TRBV29-1 combines with J gene TRBJ2-3, with D perhaps matching TRBD2 (6 bases). CDR3 length: 13 residues. V lost 6 bases and J 0 bases, leaving 10 bases between the germline ends. CDR1 and CDR2 from the germline V gene are SQVTM and ANQGSEA. The CDR3 nucleotides are TGCAGCGTGGCAGGGACTAGCACAGATACGCAGTATTTT. Translation gives CSVAGTSTDTQYF.

The chain uses TRBV19 and TRBJ2-7, with D hard to call. The CDR3 is made up of 12 amino acids. Germline CDR1 LNHDA, CDR2 SQIVND (reference sequence). The V and J ends lost 8 bases and 6 bases respectively, with 14 bases between them. The CDR3 is CASHQEYGEQYF. The CDR3, as DNA: TGTGCCAGTCATCAGGAATACGGCGAGCAGTACTTC.